Listed below are T cell receptor beta chains from one sample, sequenced in a study of identical twins. TCRdb independently ran MiXCR on the 5' RACE reads; one entry per CDR3 protein. Of about 690,000 distinct CDR3 sequences in the sample, about 20% were seen once. These same data were also listed under a study on T cells expressing NK-cell markers.

Sequenced input: PBMCs. Source of these receptors: a woman aged 18-30 years in good health. The CDR3 runs from the conserved cysteine through the conserved F or W. D genes are given only for firm matches. Size is stated for part of the rows, as once, few or many counts, or as a class when the clone is expanded.

clone size | J gene | D gene | V gene | CDR3 protein | CDR3 DNA
few | TRBJ1-2 | TRBD1 | TRBV9 | CASSEGQTNYGYTF | TGTGCCAGCAGCGAGGGACAGACTAACTATGGCTACACCTTC
many | TRBJ2-7 | - | TRBV12-3/TRBV12-4 | CASSIQAKYEQYF | TGTGCCAGCAGTATCCAGGCGAAGTACGAGCAGTACTTC
few | TRBJ1-2 | - | TRBV12-3/TRBV12-4 | CASTTVGAGSLGYTF | TGTGCCAGCACCACAGTAGGGGCCGGCTCCCTTGGCTACACCTTC
few | TRBJ1-4 | - | TRBV3-1 | CASSQGGDDGEKLFF | TGTGCCAGCAGCCAAGGAGGGGATGATGGTGAAAAACTGTTTTTT
few | TRBJ2-7 | TRBD2 | TRBV12-3/TRBV12-4 | CASRPRGGFYEQYF | TGTGCCAGCAGACCGAGGGGAGGGTTCTACGAGCAGTACTTC
- | TRBJ2-3 | TRBD2 | TRBV9 | CASSSRGVSGKDTQYF | TGTGCCAGCAGCTCCCGAGGGGTTAGCGGGAAGGATACGCAGTATTTT
few | TRBJ2-1 | TRBD2 | TRBV11-2 | CASRKGREGTSFLNEQFF | TGTGCCAGCAGAAAAGGGCGGGAGGGAACCTCTTTCTTGAATGAGCAGTTCTTC
- | TRBJ2-7 | - | TRBV12-3/TRBV12-4 | CASALRPGREQYF | TGTGCCTCGGCCCTTCGCCCCGGGCGCGAGCAGTACTTC
- | TRBJ2-1 | TRBD2 | TRBV27 | CASSIRTSGSLGPGEQFF | TGTGCCAGCAGCATAAGGACTAGCGGGAGTCTCGGGCCGGGTGAGCAGTTCTTC
- | TRBJ2-7 | - | TRBV7-8 | CASSLHGNSYEQYF | TGTGCCAGCAGCTTGCACGGAAACAGCTACGAGCAGTACTTC
- | TRBJ2-1 | - | TRBV5-4 | CASSLEGRPYNEQFF | TGTGCCAGCAGCTTAGAGGGCCGCCCCTACAATGAGCAGTTCTTC
many | TRBJ1-4 | - | TRBV10-2 | CASKLQGRDEKLFF | TGCGCCAGCAAACTGCAGGGAAGGGATGAAAAACTGTTTTTT
many | TRBJ1-1 | TRBD1 | TRBV6-2/TRBV6-3 | CASTKQGRWTEAFF | TGTGCCAGCACTAAACAGGGGAGGTGGACTGAAGCTTTCTTT
few | TRBJ2-5 | - | TRBV5-1 | CASSLRPSQETQYF | TGCGCCAGCAGCTTGAGGCCAAGTCAAGAGACCCAGTACTTC
few | TRBJ2-1 | TRBD2 | TRBV12-3/TRBV12-4 | CASSPGTSEQFF | TGTGCCAGCAGTCCTGGGACTAGCGAGCAGTTCTTC
- | TRBJ1-1 | TRBD1 | TRBV7-9 | CASSADRGRNTEAFF | TGTGCCAGCAGCGCCGACAGGGGTCGGAACACTGAAGCTTTCTTT
few | TRBJ2-7 | - | TRBV9 | CASSVGVEQYF | TGTGCCAGCAGCGTAGGAGTTGAGCAGTACTTC
- | TRBJ2-5 | - | TRBV7-9 | CASSPWTAQETQYF | TGTGCCAGCAGCCCATGGACAGCCCAAGAGACCCAGTACTTC
- | TRBJ1-3 | TRBD1 | TRBV7-9 | CASSPPRGTGSGNTIYF | TGTGCCAGCAGCCCCCCACGGGGGACAGGGTCTGGAAACACCATATATTTT
- | TRBJ2-5 | - | TRBV7-2 | CASSMGPRETQYF | TGTGCCAGCAGCATGGGACCACGAGAGACCCAGTACTTC
- | TRBJ2-7 | - | TRBV7-2 | CASSLAFRDAYEQYF | TGTGCCAGCAGCTTAGCATTCCGGGATGCCTACGAGCAGTACTTC
many | TRBJ2-3 | TRBD2 | TRBV20-1 | CSAQRGDLAEDTQYF | TGCAGTGCTCAGCGGGGGGATCTTGCGGAAGATACGCAGTATTTT
- | TRBJ1-2 | - | TRBV9 | CASSVATAGPGGYTF | TGTGCCAGCAGCGTAGCTACGGCAGGACCGGGGGGCTACACCTTC
few | TRBJ2-5 | - | TRBV29-1 | CSAPGSRRLQETQYF | TGCAGCGCCCCAGGATCCCGCAGACTCCAAGAGACCCAGTACTTC
few | TRBJ1-3 | - | TRBV5-1 | CASSLIPLGTIYF | TGCGCCAGCAGCTTGATCCCTCTGGGCACCATATATTTT
- | TRBJ2-1 | TRBD2 | TRBV5-5 | CASSLALAASYNEQFF | TGTGCCAGCAGCTTGGCCCTAGCGGCCTCCTACAATGAGCAGTTCTTC
many | TRBJ1-5 | TRBD1 | TRBV20-1 | CSAGKTGGGWAQHF | TGCAGTGCTGGAAAAACAGGGGGCGGATGGGCCCAGCATTTT
- | TRBJ2-3 | TRBD2 | TRBV10-3 | CAISASGEFTDTQYF | TGTGCCATCTCGGCCAGCGGGGAATTCACAGATACGCAGTATTTT
- | TRBJ2-3 | - | TRBV20-1 | CSAATGVSTDTQYF | TGCAGTGCAGCAACCGGCGTAAGCACAGATACGCAGTATTTT
- | TRBJ2-7 | - | TRBV29-1 | CSVGTNEQYF | TGCAGCGTCGGGACAAACGAGCAGTACTTC
few | TRBJ2-1 | - | TRBV7-2 | CASSPRLSPRYNEQFF | TGTGCCAGCAGCCCCCGATTAAGCCCCCGATACAATGAGCAGTTCTTC
many | TRBJ2-7 | TRBD1 | TRBV20-1 | CSAVDRVNEQYF | TGCAGTGCTGTGGACAGGGTCAACGAGCAGTACTTC
- | TRBJ2-3 | - | TRBV20-1 | CSARGSSSLDTQYF | TGCAGTGCTAGAGGGAGTAGCTCCCTCGATACGCAGTATTTT
- | TRBJ2-1 | - | TRBV5-6 | CASSPTSQVDEQFF | TGTGCCAGCAGTCCCACTAGTCAGGTCGATGAGCAGTTCTTC
many | TRBJ1-5 | - | TRBV20-1 | CSARDGSPNQPQHF | TGCAGTGCTAGAGATGGATCGCCTAATCAGCCCCAGCATTTT
- | TRBJ2-5 | - | TRBV7-9 | CASSLVGVEETQYF | TGTGCCAGCAGCTTAGTAGGGGTGGAGGAGACCCAGTACTTC
few | TRBJ1-5 | - | TRBV28 | CASTPRGSSNQPQHF | TGTGCCAGCACCCCCAGGGGTTCGAGCAATCAGCCCCAGCATTTT
many | TRBJ2-2 | - | TRBV9 | CASSPQGGRLAGELFF | TGTGCCAGCAGCCCGCAAGGGGGGCGCCTGGCCGGGGAGCTGTTTTTT
- | TRBJ2-1 | TRBD2 | TRBV6-1 | CASSPAGREGRGEQFF | TGTGCCAGCAGCCCAGCCGGGCGGGAGGGCCGCGGTGAGCAGTTCTTC
- | TRBJ2-7 | TRBD2 | TRBV29-1 | CSVLTSGSSYEQYF | TGCAGCGTTCTGACTAGCGGGTCATCCTACGAGCAGTACTTC
few | TRBJ2-7 | - | TRBV20-1 | CSARREAKSYEQYF | TGCAGTGCTAGAAGAGAAGCCAAATCCTACGAGCAGTACTTC
many | TRBJ1-1 | - | TRBV20-1 | CSAFWGVTEAFF | TGCAGTGCATTTTGGGGGGTCACTGAAGCTTTCTTT
few | TRBJ1-1 | - | TRBV20-1 | CSARDPGINTEAFF | TGCAGTGCTAGAGATCCAGGTATAAACACTGAAGCTTTCTTT
- | TRBJ2-1 | - | TRBV4-1 | CASSLGLARGHEQFF | TGCGCCAGCAGCCTGGGGCTGGCAAGGGGTCATGAGCAGTTCTTC
- | TRBJ2-4 | TRBD1 | TRBV12-3/TRBV12-4 | CASSLGQGDIQYF | TGTGCCAGCAGTTTAGGACAGGGAGACATTCAGTACTTC
- | TRBJ2-7 | - | TRBV28 | CASIPSAGGHYEQYF | TGTGCCAGCATCCCCTCCGCGGGCGGCCACTACGAGCAGTACTTC
- | TRBJ2-1 | - | TRBV20-1 | CSAALAPSSYNEQFF | TGCAGTGCTGCCCTGGCTCCGAGCTCCTACAATGAGCAGTTCTTC
- | TRBJ2-3 | - | TRBV12-3/TRBV12-4 | CASSLPGAGADTQYF | TGTGCCAGCAGTTTACCGGGGGCCGGTGCAGATACGCAGTATTTT
many | TRBJ2-3 | - | TRBV12-3/TRBV12-4 | CASSSGHGMDTQYF | TGTGCCAGCAGTTCGGGACACGGTATGGATACGCAGTATTTT
many | TRBJ2-1 | - | TRBV5-1 | CASSLEDNEQFF | TGCGCCAGCAGCTTGGAGGACAATGAGCAGTTCTTC
- | TRBJ2-3 | - | TRBV29-1 | CSVEFTDTQYF | TGCAGCGTGGAATTCACAGATACGCAGTATTTT
- | TRBJ1-1 | - | TRBV20-1 | CSASAGRTEAFF | TGCAGTGCTAGTGCGGGGCGCACTGAAGCTTTCTTT
- | TRBJ2-7 | - | TRBV24-1 | CATSAVHEQYF | TGTGCCACCAGCGCGGTTCACGAGCAGTACTTC
- | TRBJ2-5 | - | TRBV7-9 | CASSFTGAQETQYF | TGTGCCAGCAGCTTTACGGGAGCCCAAGAGACCCAGTACTTC
few | TRBJ2-5 | - | TRBV10-1 | CASSETGRETQYF | TGCGCCAGCAGTGAGACAGGAAGGGAGACCCAGTACTTC
- | TRBJ2-7 | - | TRBV5-1 | CASSPGEDEQYF | TGCGCCAGCAGCCCGGGAGAGGACGAGCAGTACTTC
- | TRBJ2-1 | TRBD2 | TRBV5-5 | CASRSSGTYYNEQFF | TGTGCCAGCAGATCGAGCGGGACCTACTACAATGAGCAGTTCTTC
few | TRBJ1-4 | TRBD1 | TRBV20-1 | CSAATTRDRNEKLFF | TGCAGTGCTGCCACCACCCGGGACAGGAATGAAAAACTGTTTTTT